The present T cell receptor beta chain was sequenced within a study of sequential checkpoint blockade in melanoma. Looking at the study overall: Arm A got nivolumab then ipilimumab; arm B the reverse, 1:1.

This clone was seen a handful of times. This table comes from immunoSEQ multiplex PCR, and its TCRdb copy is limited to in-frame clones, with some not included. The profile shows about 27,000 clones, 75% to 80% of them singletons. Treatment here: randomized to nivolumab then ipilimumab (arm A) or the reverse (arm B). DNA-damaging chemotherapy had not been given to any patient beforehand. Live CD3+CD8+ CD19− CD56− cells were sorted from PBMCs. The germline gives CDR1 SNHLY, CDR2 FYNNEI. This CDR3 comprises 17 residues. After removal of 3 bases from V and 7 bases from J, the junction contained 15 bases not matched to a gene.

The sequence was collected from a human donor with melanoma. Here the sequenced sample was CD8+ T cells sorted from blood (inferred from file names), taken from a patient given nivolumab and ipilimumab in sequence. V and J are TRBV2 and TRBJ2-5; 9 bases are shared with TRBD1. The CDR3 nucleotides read TGTGCCAGCAGTGATGTGAAAGGACAGGGGTACTACGGGACCCAGTACTTC. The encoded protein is CASSDVKGQGYYGTQYF.